These 18 T cell receptor beta chains share one sample of origin, sequenced in a study of shared clonotypes between healthy human individuals. Produced via immunoSEQ multiplex PCR; TCRdb's table is partial and in-frame only. The data contain around 500,000 clones, 79% of them singletons. Sequences were obtained from PBMCs. Receptors originate from a woman in her thirties or forties in good health. Some clones in this sample may be carry-over from other donors' samples.

The chain employs TRBV6-5 and TRBJ2-5; 9 nucleotides align to TRBD1. Trimming cost V 10 bases and J 5 bases; bases outside gene matches: 14. The CDR3 runs 15 residues. CDR1 is MNHEY, CDR2 SVGAGI, per germline. This CDR3 reads CATSATGGKWETQYF. In DNA, the CDR3 is TGTGCCACCTCCGCGACAGGGGGGAAGTGGGAGACCCAGTACTTC.

This chain uses TRBV2 with TRBJ2-1, with 8 bases fitting TRBD2. The length of the CDR3 is 15 residues. J lost 0 bases, V lost 6 bases, and 4 bases had no gene match. Germline values: CDR1 SNHLY, CDR2 FYNNEI. The CDR3 coding sequence is TGTGCCAGCAGGCTAGCGGGCAGCTCCTACAATGAGCAGTTCTTC. Amino acids: CASRLAGSSYNEQFF.

J is TRBJ2-1 and V is TRBV7-8, with D unresolved. CDR3 length equals 11 residues. Germline CDR1 SGHVS, CDR2 FQNEAQ. V was cut by 5 bases and J by 14 bases, with 13 bases left in between. The CDR3 reads CASSASGSKFF. In DNA form, the CDR3 reads TGTGCCAGCAGCGCCTCCGGGTCGAAGTTCTTC.

This chain uses TRBV6-1 with TRBJ2-7, with D perhaps matching TRBD2 (5 bases). Trimming left V 6 bases short and J 0 bases short, with 12 bases between. This CDR3 is 14 amino acids long. From germline, CDR1 is MNHNS and CDR2 SASEGT. This CDR3 is CASSAGPGSYEQYF. The CDR3 DNA follows: TGTGCCAGCAGCGCGGGTCCGGGCTCCTACGAGCAGTACTTC.

The chain has TRBV7-2 and TRBJ2-5, with 11 bases fitting TRBD1. The length of the CDR3 is 16 residues. V was clipped by 5 bases and J by 5 bases; unmatched bases: 10. The V gene's germline CDR1 is SGHTA and CDR2 FQGNSA. For the CDR3, the DNA is TGTGCCAGCAGCATCCTAGGGACAGGGGGGGCGGAGACCCAGTACTTC. The encoded protein is CASSILGTGGAETQYF.

The gene calls are TRBV7-2 and TRBJ1-1; tentatively, D is TRBD1 (5 bases). CDR3 length equals 15 residues. V dropped 4 bases and J dropped 1 base, with 13 bases sitting between them. The germline V gene has CDR1 SGHTA and CDR2 FQGNSA. The CDR3 reads CASSSGIAGNTEAFF. The CDR3 coding sequence is TGTGCCAGCAGCTCAGGGATTGCTGGGAACACTGAAGCTTTCTTT.

CDR3 loop: CASSEVVGRGSYEQYF. CDR3 coding DNA: TGTGCCAGCAGTGAAGTGGTGGGACGGGGCTCCTACGAGCAGTACTTC. The chain has TRBV6-1 and TRBJ2-7, with D perhaps assigned TRBD1 or TRBD2 (5 bases each). Germline loops: CDR1 MNHNS, CDR2 SASEGT. The CDR3 loop spans 16 amino acids. Trimming stripped 1 base from V and 0 bases from J, with 13 bases between.

This chain links TRBV5-6 with TRBJ1-1; D unclear. Trimming took off 4 bases at V and 1 base at J, with 14 bases between the two ends. This CDR3 has 15 amino acids. Germline CDR1 SGHDT, CDR2 YYEEEE. In DNA form, the CDR3 reads TGTGCCAGCAGCCCTCTCTGGCGGGCGAACACTGAAGCTTTCTTT. Protein sequence: CASSPLWRANTEAFF.

The V call is TRBV15, the J call TRBJ2-3; 9 positions agree with TRBD1. CDR3 length: 17 amino acids. V lost 4 bases, J lost 3 bases, and 11 bases stayed unmatched. Germline V lookup: CDR1 LNHNV, CDR2 YYDKDF (reference sequence). DNA for the CDR3: TGTGCCACCAGCAATCTTGACCGGGACAGGGCTACAGATACGCAGTATTTT. Translating it yields CATSNLDRDRATDTQYF.

The genes are TRBV5-6 and TRBJ2-5; 9 nucleotides agree with TRBD2. The CDR3 has 16 amino acids. Germline V gene data show CDR1 as SGHDT and CDR2 as YYEEEE. V was clipped by 4 bases and J by 4 bases; unmatched bases: 11. The CDR3 DNA follows: TGTGCCAGCAGCGAGGAGGTAGCGGGAGCAGGAGAGACCCAGTACTTC. It yields the protein CASSEEVAGAGETQYF.

The V gene is TRBV4-1, the J gene TRBJ2-5; D might be TRBD1 (5 bases). The DNA end is more similar to TRBJ2-7, so the J call may be wrong. The CDR3 runs 17 residues. Germline CDR1 MGHRA, CDR2 YSYEKL. The CDR3 bases are TGCGCCAGCAGCTTAAGGGCTCCGGACATCAGCTCCTACGAGCAGTACTTC. It is translated as CASSLRAPDISSYEQYF.

The chain has TRBV28 and TRBJ1-1; D is unresolved. CDR3 size: 13 residues. Germline CDR1 MDHEN, CDR2 SYDVKM. The V and J ends lost 2 bases and 6 bases respectively, with 10 bases between them. This CDR3 reads CASSLRIGAEAFF. The CDR3 DNA sequence: TGTGCCAGCAGTTTACGAATCGGGGCTGAAGCTTTCTTT.

The gene calls are TRBV7-3 and TRBJ1-2; unclear D gene. V gave up 4 bases and J gave up 7 bases, with 13 bases separating them. Germline assignment: CDR1 SGHTA and CDR2 FQGTGA. CDR3 length equals 13 residues. Here the CDR3 DNA reads TGTGCCAGCAGCTCGACGGCGGACGGTGGCTACACCTTC. Its translation: CASSSTADGGYTF.

The V and J genes are TRBV28 and TRBJ2-7, with TRBD1 matching over 9 bases. Germline loops: CDR1 MDHEN, CDR2 SYDVKM. This CDR3 region has 18 residues. The ends lost 2 bases at V and 4 bases at J; junction bases unmatched: 15. The CDR3, as DNA: TGTGCCAGCAGTTTACAGCCCGCAAGGGGGACAGGGCGGTACGAGCAGTACTTC. It is translated as CASSLQPARGTGRYEQYF.

A few counts support this clone. This rearrangement joins TRBV10-3 to TRBJ2-1, with D possibly being TRBD1 (6 bases). V lost 11 bases to trimming and J lost 6 bases, with 14 bases between them. The CDR3 runs 12 residues. CDR1 ENHRY and CDR2 SYGVKD come from the germline V gene. The CDR3 loop reads CALMGASNEQFF. The CDR3 nucleotides are TGTGCCCTCATGGGGGCTAGCAATGAGCAGTTCTTC.

The sample holds one count of this clone. The chain carries TRBV11-2 and TRBJ2-7; unclear D gene. CDR3 length: 11 residues. The V gene's germline CDR1 is SGHAT and CDR2 FQNNGV. V gave up 1 base and J gave up 6 bases, with 4 bases separating them. Here the CDR3 reads CASSLGSEQYF. CDR3 bases: TGTGCCAGCAGCTTAGGTAGCGAGCAGTACTTC.

V gene TRBV5-1 combines with J gene TRBJ2-7; possible D gene TRBD1, 6 bases. With 0 bases removed from V and 4 bases from J, the gap between germline ends came to 11 bases. Germline V lookup: CDR1 SGHRS, CDR2 YFSETQ. The CDR3 covers 14 residues. Written as DNA, the CDR3 is TGCGCCAGCAGCTTGGACACAGGGCGGTACGAGCAGTACTTC. Its translation is CASSLDTGRYEQYF.

This clone was observed a handful of times. The same CDR3 also results from other DNA sequences found in this sample. The genes are TRBV5-1 and TRBJ2-5; the D is unclear. Germline values: CDR1 SGHRS, CDR2 YFSETQ. The CDR3 runs 12 residues. The V end was cut by 1 base, the J end by 1 base, with 2 bases between. This CDR3 reads CASSLSQETQYF. The CDR3 DNA reads TGCGCCAGCAGCTTGAGCCAAGAGACCCAGTACTTC.